Given below is one T cell receptor beta chain in context. Trimming cost V 0 bases and J 4 bases, with 10 bases left between them. This CDR3 contains 14 residues. Germline V gives CDR1 SGHRS, CDR2 YFSETQ. This sample stems from a study of control samples from healthy donors and cancer patients. Profiling relied on immunoSEQ multiplex PCR, and the TCRdb table lists in-frame clones only, not all of them. The sample holds approximately 87,000 clones, roughly nine tenths seen once. Sequenced material: blood. This chain links TRBV5-1 with TRBJ1-2; D remains ambiguous. The receptor was derived from a man aged 45-60 years in good health. CDR3 amino acids: CASSLGGNPYGYTF. DNA for the CDR3: TGCGCCAGCAGCTTGGGTGGGAACCCCTATGGCTACACCTTC.